What follows describes a single TCR beta chain. Its specificity is not known. The assay was immunoSEQ multiplex PCR, and TCRdb's table has in-frame clones only and misses some. The table shows roughly 70,000 clones, with roughly nine tenths occurring only once. This entry belongs to a study of OX40 agonist ivuxolimab in advanced cancers. Study-wide results and caveats: Near-lowest levels of clonal expansion characterized partial responders at 0.1-3.0 mg/kg.

The ends were cut back, 4 bases at V and 0 bases at J, with 10 bases in the middle. CDR1 and CDR2 (germline): SGHNT, YENEEA. This CDR3 has 15 amino acids. This chain uses TRBV11-3 with TRBJ1-3, with TRBD1 as a possible D gene (6 bases). The clonotype comes from an adult with an advanced solid tumor such as melanoma, head and neck, liver or kidney cancer. This sample comprised CD4+ or CD8+ T cells sorted from blood, obtained in a trial of the OX40 agonist ivuxolimab. The CDR3 DNA is TGTGCCAGCAGCTCCTCAGGGGCCTCTGGAAACACCATATATTTT. Its protein product is CASSSSGASGNTIYF.